This TCR beta chain was found in a study of CD8 T cells in ankylosing spondylitis. Study findings and constraints: The disease-linked clones had a CD8+ phenotype and low blood frequencies. What appeared characteristic of ankylosing spondylitis blood was a TCR beta motif of several highly homologous variants. Clones tied to disease were said to be significantly enriched in matched ankylosing spondylitis synovial fluid.

Regarding this clonotype: Its antigen is not known.

In making TCR beta libraries, quantitative 5'-RACE with molecular barcodes was used. TCRdb re-called the 5' RACE reads with MiXCR, one entry per CDR3 protein. Of roughly 700,000 distinct CDR3 sequences in the sample, roughly 19% were seen once. The CDR3 has 14 amino acids. J was trimmed by 6 bases and V by 6 bases; bases with no gene match: 7. Germline CDR1 is MRHNA and CDR2 is SNTAGT. The sequencing input was blood, either unsorted or a sorted T cell fraction (not recorded which). The receptor was isolated from a male donor with ankylosing spondylitis. The J gene is TRBJ2-2, the V gene TRBV6-4; 7 bases agree with TRBD2. DNA of the CDR3: TGTGCCAGCAGGGATGAACGGGGGGCCGGGGAGCTGTTTTTT. Its protein is CASRDERGAGELFF.